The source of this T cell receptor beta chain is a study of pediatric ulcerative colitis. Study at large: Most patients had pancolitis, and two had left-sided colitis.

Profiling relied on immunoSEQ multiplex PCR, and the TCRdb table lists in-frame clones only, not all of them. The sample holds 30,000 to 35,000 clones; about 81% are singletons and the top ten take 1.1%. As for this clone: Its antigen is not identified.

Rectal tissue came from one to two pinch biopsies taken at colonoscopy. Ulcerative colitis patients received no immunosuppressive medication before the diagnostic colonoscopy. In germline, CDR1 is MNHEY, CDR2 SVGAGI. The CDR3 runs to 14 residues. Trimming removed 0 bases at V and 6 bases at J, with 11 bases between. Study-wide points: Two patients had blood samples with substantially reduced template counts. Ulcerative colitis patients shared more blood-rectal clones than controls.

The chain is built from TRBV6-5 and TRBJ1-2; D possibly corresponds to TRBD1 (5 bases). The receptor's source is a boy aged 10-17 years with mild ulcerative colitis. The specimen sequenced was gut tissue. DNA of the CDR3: TGTGCCAGCAGTTACTCGCACAGGCAGGATGGCTACACCTTC. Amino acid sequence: CASSYSHRQDGYTF.